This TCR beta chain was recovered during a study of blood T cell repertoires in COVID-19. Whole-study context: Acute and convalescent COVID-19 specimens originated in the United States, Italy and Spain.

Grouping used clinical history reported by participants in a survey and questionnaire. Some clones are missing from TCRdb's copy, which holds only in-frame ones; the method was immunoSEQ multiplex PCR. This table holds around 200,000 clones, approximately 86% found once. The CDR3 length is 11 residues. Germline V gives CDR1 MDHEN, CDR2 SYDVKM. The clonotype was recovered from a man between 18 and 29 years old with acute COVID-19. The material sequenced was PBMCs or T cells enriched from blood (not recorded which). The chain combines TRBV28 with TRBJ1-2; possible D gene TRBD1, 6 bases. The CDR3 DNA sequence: TGTGGGGTACAGGGAAACTATGGCTACACCTTC. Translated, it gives CGVQGNYGYTF.